These 23 T cell receptor beta chains originate from one sample sequenced in a study of neoadjuvant nivolumab and ipilimumab in lung cancer. Libraries were prepared by immunoSEQ multiplex PCR; TCRdb keeps only in-frame clonotypes and omits some of them. The table has about 38,000 clones, 80% to 90% seen once. The sample in question was peripheral blood, obtained before neoadjuvant nivolumab, alone or with ipilimumab. All receptors derive from an adult with non-small cell lung cancer.

The rearrangement joins TRBV15 to TRBJ2-3, with 9 bases aligning to TRBD2. The CDR3 sequence is 16 residues long. After removal of 0 bases from V and 4 bases from J, the junction contained 5 bases not matched to a gene. Germline V lookup: CDR1 LNHNV, CDR2 YYDKDF (reference sequence). The CDR3, as DNA: TGTGCCACCAGCAGAGAGGCTAGCGGGAACGCAGATACGCAGTATTTT. It specifies CATSREASGNADTQYF.

The V call is TRBV7-2, the J call TRBJ2-5, with D maybe TRBD2 (6 bases). This CDR3 contains 15 residues. Germline-derived CDR1 and CDR2 are SGHTA and FQGNSA. V was clipped by 0 bases and J by 5 bases, with 13 bases between them. The CDR3 reads CASSLAASVWETQYF. The DNA of the CDR3 is TGTGCCAGCAGCTTAGCAGCTAGCGTGTGGGAGACCCAGTACTTC. Drawing the rest from reference TRBV7-2 and TRBJ2-5, the complete variable domain is GAGVSQSPSNKVTEKGKDVELRCDPISGHTALYWYRQSLGQGLEFLIYFQGNSAPDKSGLPSDRFSAERTGGSVSTLTIQRTQQEDSAVYLCASSLAASVWETQYFGPGTRLLVL.

The chain links TRBV6-5 to TRBJ1-3; D remains ambiguous. This CDR3 spans 14 amino acids. Germline loops: CDR1 MNHEY, CDR2 SVGAGI. Trimming left V 7 bases short and J 0 bases short, with 10 bases between. The CDR3 nucleotides read TGTGCCAGCAAAAAACACGGCTCTGGAAACACCATATATTTT. It translates to CASKKHGSGNTIYF.

The V gene is TRBV6-5, the J gene TRBJ1-5, with D possibly TRBD1 on 6 matching bases. Between the trimmed V and J ends, which lost 0 bases and 7 bases, there was a span of 13 bases. The CDR3 covers 15 residues. The germline CDR1 and CDR2 sequences are MNHEY and SVGAGI. The CDR3 protein is CASSYSGGRRQPQHF. In DNA, the CDR3 is TGTGCCAGCAGTTACTCAGGGGGGAGGAGACAGCCCCAGCATTTT.

The J gene is TRBJ2-5, the V gene TRBV6-1, with D hard to call. The V gene lost 3 bases and the J gene lost 4 bases, with 12 bases spanning the gap. Germline V gene lookup returns CDR1 MNHNS and CDR2 SASEGT. The CDR3 sequence is 14 residues long. The chain's CDR3 is CASSDRGRGETQYF. As DNA, the CDR3 is TGTGCCAGCAGTGACAGAGGTCGAGGAGAGACCCAGTACTTC.

CDR3 DNA: TGTGCCAGCAGCGAGCGGGAAGGGGGCTACACCTTC. It is translated as CASSEREGGYTF. J is TRBJ1-2 and V is TRBV7-9; no clear D. CDR3 length equals 12 residues. The V end was cut by 5 bases, the J end by 8 bases, with 12 bases between. In germline, CDR1 is SEHNR, CDR2 FQNEAQ (reference sequence).

The rearrangement joins TRBV7-2 to TRBJ2-3; D gene unclear. The length of the CDR3 is 11 residues. Trimming stripped 2 bases from V and 4 bases from J, with 1 base between. Germline CDR1 and CDR2: SGHTA and FQGNSA. The CDR3 loop is CASSLSDTQYF. The CDR3 nucleotides are TGTGCCAGCAGCTTATCAGATACGCAGTATTTT.

V gene TRBV5-1 combines with J gene TRBJ2-3; 10 positions agree with TRBD2. Trimming removed 0 bases from V and 2 bases from J; junction bases left unmatched: 6. This CDR3 comprises 17 residues. CDR1 is SGHRS and CDR2 is YFSETQ in the germline V gene. The CDR3 here is CASSLELAGSTTDTQYF. In DNA, the CDR3 is TGCGCCAGCAGCTTGGAACTAGCGGGGTCCACCACAGATACGCAGTATTTT.

The J gene is TRBJ1-2, the V gene TRBV6-5, with 10 nucleotides matching TRBD1. CDR1 and CDR2 (germline): MNHEY, SVGAGI. CDR3 size: 14 residues. After removal of 5 bases from V and 7 bases from J, the junction contained 7 bases not matched to a gene. The CDR3 region has the DNA TGTGCCAGCAGTGATTTGGGGGACAGGGGTGGCTACACCTTC. Translation: CASSDLGDRGGYTF.

V usage is TRBV5-1 and J usage is TRBJ2-4; weak D call: TRBD1 (6 bases). V lost 0 bases, J lost 8 bases, and 12 bases lay in between. This CDR3 is built from 14 residues. In germline, CDR1 is SGHRS, CDR2 YFSETQ. CDR3 region: CASSLGQDEDIQYF. In DNA, the CDR3 is TGCGCCAGCAGCTTGGGACAGGACGAGGACATTCAGTACTTC.

The rearrangement joins TRBV27 to TRBJ2-3, with TRBD1 matching 9 bases. The CDR3 has 14 residues. Trimming removed 5 bases from V and 6 bases from J; junction bases left unmatched: 6. CDR1 and CDR2 (germline): MNHEY, SMNVEV (reference sequence). CDR3 region: CASSGQGWADTQYF. As DNA, the CDR3 is TGTGCCAGCAGTGGACAGGGGTGGGCTGATACGCAGTATTTT.

The V and J genes are TRBV7-9 and TRBJ1-2; unclear D gene. Germline V gene lookup returns CDR1 SEHNR and CDR2 FQNEAQ (reference sequence). Trimming shortened V by 3 bases and J by 3 bases, and 17 bases separated the two germline ends. The CDR3 runs to 16 residues. CDR3 protein: CASSFERQTAYYGYTF. CDR3 in DNA: TGTGCCAGCAGCTTTGAACGACAAACCGCGTACTATGGCTACACCTTC.

The V call is TRBV7-2, the J call TRBJ2-2, with 9 bases aligning to TRBD2. The CDR3 totals 15 residues. Germline lookup yields CDR1 SGHTA and CDR2 FQGNSA. Trimming cost V 5 bases and J 4 bases; bases outside gene matches: 5. The CDR3 nucleotides are TGTGCCAGCAGCCTGGGGACTAGCCGCACCGGGGAGCTGTTTTTT. Its translation is CASSLGTSRTGELFF.

Details on this clone: The sample holds other DNA sequences that translate to the same CDR3. The chain uses TRBV9 and TRBJ2-7; 11 nucleotides line up with TRBD2. Germline trimming cut 4 bases from V and 3 bases from J; bases unmatched to any gene: 3. The CDR3 totals 14 residues. The germline CDR1 and CDR2 sequences are SGDLS and YYNGEE. The CDR3: CASSLTSGSYEQYF. As DNA, the CDR3 is TGTGCCAGCAGCTTAACTAGCGGGAGCTACGAGCAGTACTTC. The full variable domain, completed using reference TRBV9 and TRBJ2-7, is DSGVTQTPKHLITATGQRVTLRCSPRSGDLSVYWYQQSLDQGLQFLIQYYNGEERAKGNILERFSAQQFPDLHSELNLSSLELGDSALYFCASSLTSGSYEQYFGPGTRLTVT.

In DNA form, the CDR3 reads TGTGCCAGCAGTCGCCCCCAGGGGGCAGACTATGGCTACACCTTC. Translated, it gives CASSRPQGADYGYTF. The chain uses TRBV5-4 and TRBJ1-2; 8 bases line up with TRBD1. Germline CDR1 reads SGHNT; CDR2 reads YYREEE (reference sequence). The CDR3 has 15 amino acids. With V trimmed by 5 bases and J by 3 bases, 9 bases remained unmatched.

CDR3 residues: CASSLGGLIAGELFF. In nucleotides, the CDR3 is TGTGCCAGCAGCTTGGGGGGACTAATCGCCGGGGAGCTGTTTTTT. The rearrangement links TRBV5-4 to TRBJ2-2; 7 bases match TRBD2. From germline, CDR1 is SGHNT and CDR2 YYREEE (reference sequence). This CDR3 is 15 amino acids long. With V trimmed by 0 bases and J by 6 bases, 5 bases remained unmatched.

This chain connects TRBV6-5 to TRBJ2-5, with D perhaps matching TRBD2 (6 bases). The CDR3 spans 15 residues. Trimming shortened V by 3 bases and J by 2 bases, and 13 bases separated the two germline ends. Germline values: CDR1 MNHEY, CDR2 SVGAGI. The CDR3 loop is CASSYQRREQETQYF. The CDR3 DNA is TGTGCCAGCAGTTATCAAAGGAGGGAACAAGAGACCCAGTACTTC.

The chain has TRBV6-5 and TRBJ1-2; TRBD1 matches 8 bases. Trimming at V came to 6 bases and at J to 2 bases, leaving 5 bases not matched to a gene. This CDR3 spans 14 amino acids. Per the germline V gene, CDR1 is MNHEY and CDR2 is SVGAGI. The CDR3 sequence: CASSPDRGNYGYTF. In DNA form, the CDR3 reads TGTGCCAGCAGCCCCGACAGGGGAAACTATGGCTACACCTTC.

The chain couples TRBV9 to TRBJ1-4; D gene ambiguous. CDR3 size: 14 residues. V was shortened by 0 bases and J by 2 bases, with 5 bases between the two germline ends. The germline V gene has CDR1 SGDLS and CDR2 YYNGEE. Here the CDR3 reads CASSVAPTNEKLFF. CDR3 coding DNA: TGTGCCAGCAGCGTAGCCCCTACTAATGAAAAACTGTTTTTT.

This clone appeared once. The V call is TRBV7-9, the J call TRBJ2-4; 11 bases agree with TRBD1. The CDR3 has 16 residues. CDR1 SEHNR and CDR2 FQNEAQ come from the germline V gene (reference sequence). Trimming removed 5 bases from V and 7 bases from J; junction bases left unmatched: 10. Written as DNA, the CDR3 is TGTGCCAGCAGCCAAGGACAGGGGGCAATTCGGAACATTCAGTACTTC. Translating it yields CASSQGQGAIRNIQYF.

The chain links TRBV5-1 to TRBJ2-1; the match to TRBD2 covers 12 bases. The junction had 1 base not matched to a gene; V was cut back by 2 bases and J by 7 bases. The CDR3 has 14 residues. Per germline, CDR1 SGHRS and CDR2 YFSETQ. This CDR3 is CASSLGTSGNEQFF. The CDR3 nucleotides read TGCGCCAGCAGCTTAGGGACTAGCGGGAATGAGCAGTTCTTC.

This sequence joins TRBV15 and TRBJ2-3; 7 bases map to TRBD1. This CDR3 spans 16 amino acids. The V gene's germline CDR1 is LNHNV and CDR2 YYDKDF (reference sequence). J lost 0 bases, V lost 3 bases, and 6 bases had no gene match. As DNA, the CDR3 is TGTGCCACCAGCAGGGGCGGACAGGCCAGCACAGATACGCAGTATTTT. Translated: CATSRGGQASTDTQYF.

The chain is built from TRBV30 and TRBJ2-7; 8 bases align to TRBD1. In germline, CDR1 is GTSNPN, CDR2 SVGIG (reference sequence). With V trimmed by 7 bases and J by 6 bases, 14 bases remained unmatched. CDR3 length: 14 amino acids. CDR3 DNA sequence: TGTGCCTTGGCCTTCAGGACAGGGAACTCCGAGCAGTACTTC. Translated: CALAFRTGNSEQYF.